These 28 T cell receptor beta chains were sequenced from one sample in a study of graft-versus-host responses after intestinal transplantation. TCRdb's table, derived via immunoSEQ multiplex PCR, lists solely in-frame clones and lacks some. Among around 110,000 clones listed, 90% were seen once. These receptors' antigens are unknown. Specimen: unstimulated CD4+ T cells sorted from spleen or lymph node cells, collected before intestinal transplant. These TCRs come from a human donor who received an intestinal transplant.

V is TRBV2 and J is TRBJ1-2; 7 nucleotides match TRBD1. V gave up 1 base and J gave up 4 bases; unmatched junction bases: 6. This CDR3 is 15 amino acids long. Germline V gene sequence: CDR1 SNHLY, CDR2 FYNNEI. The CDR3 loop reads CASSEVGQVTYGYTF. Here the CDR3 DNA reads TGTGCCAGCAGTGAAGTCGGACAGGTTACCTATGGCTACACCTTC.

The count of this clone is one. This chain connects TRBV15 to TRBJ1-2; D is undetermined. V lost 3 bases to trimming and J lost 3 bases, with 14 bases between them. CDR3 length: 15 residues. Germline assignment: CDR1 LNHNV and CDR2 YYDKDF (reference sequence). CDR3 nucleotide sequence: TGTGCCACCAGCAGGGGGAGAGGAGGGTACTATGGCTACACCTTC. It codes for CATSRGRGGYYGYTF.

The chain uses TRBV5-1 and TRBJ1-2; 7 bases map to TRBD1. CDR1 is SGHRS and CDR2 is YFSETQ in the germline V gene. V lost 4 bases, J lost 6 bases, and 6 bases stayed unmatched. CDR3 size: 13 residues. The CDR3 region has the DNA TGCGCCAGCAGCGGATCTCAGGGGGATGGCTACACCTTC. It encodes CASSGSQGDGYTF.

This sequence joins TRBV10-1 and TRBJ1-2; D not certain. The germline V gene encodes CDR1 WNHNN and CDR2 SYGVQD (reference sequence). The V end lost 7 bases, the J end lost 5 bases, and 14 bases lay between the germline ends. The CDR3 extends over 13 amino acids. This chain's CDR3 is CASKNLVRYGYTF. For the CDR3, the DNA is TGCGCCAGCAAGAACCTAGTACGGTATGGCTACACCTTC.

This rearrangement joins TRBV6-5 to TRBJ1-4; 8 bases map to TRBD1. Germline V gives CDR1 MNHEY, CDR2 SVGAGI. The CDR3 totals 15 residues. The V and J ends lost 5 bases and 7 bases, in that order; junction bases with no gene match: 9. CDR3: CASSKGQGWSEKLFF. CDR3 nucleotide sequence: TGTGCCAGCAGTAAAGGACAGGGTTGGAGTGAAAAACTGTTTTTT.

The table lists this clone with a few counts. The genes are TRBV5-6 and TRBJ1-2; no clear D. Per germline, CDR1 SGHDT and CDR2 YYEEEE. The V and J ends lost 2 bases and 0 bases respectively, with 8 bases between them. The CDR3 extends over 14 amino acids. In DNA form, the CDR3 reads TGTGCCAGCAGCTTATCCGTCTCTAACTATGGCTACACCTTC. Translation gives CASSLSVSNYGYTF.

V gene TRBV19 combines with J gene TRBJ1-2, with no clear D. The CDR3 sequence is 13 residues long. Between the trimmed V and J ends, which lost 4 bases and 2 bases, there was a span of 8 bases. Germline values: CDR1 LNHDA, CDR2 SQIVND (reference sequence). CDR3 protein: CASSTTQNYGYTF. The CDR3 DNA follows: TGTGCCAGTAGTACGACACAAAACTATGGCTACACCTTC.

CDR3 DNA: TGTGCCAGCAGGGGGACAGGGGTTGAGGGCTACACCTTC. Translating gives CASRGTGVEGYTF. This sequence joins TRBV7-9 and TRBJ1-2, with 10 positions matching TRBD1. V was clipped by 6 bases and J by 8 bases; unmatched bases: 6. This CDR3 has 13 residues. Germline-derived CDR1 and CDR2 are SEHNR and FQNEAQ (reference sequence).

The rearrangement links TRBV6-6 to TRBJ1-3; perhaps TRBD1 as D (6 bases). Trimming removed 5 bases at V and 2 bases at J, with 10 bases between. The CDR3 has 14 residues. The germline V gene has CDR1 MNHNY and CDR2 SVGAGI (reference sequence). This CDR3 is CASSHQGTGNTIYF. The CDR3 DNA reads TGTGCCAGCAGTCATCAGGGGACTGGAAACACCATATATTTT.

V is TRBV18 and J is TRBJ1-1; TRBD1 matches 12 bases. The V and J ends lost 6 bases and 3 bases, in that order; junction bases with no gene match: 2. The germline gives CDR1 KGHSH, CDR2 LQKENI. The CDR3 contains 14 residues. CDR3 coding DNA: TGTGCCAGCTCGGGACAGGGGGCGGACACTGAAGCTTTCTTT. It specifies CASSGQGADTEAFF.

The chain recombines TRBV18 with TRBJ1-2; TRBD1 might be the D (6 bases). The V end lost 4 bases, the J end lost 5 bases, and 14 bases lay between the germline ends. This CDR3 is built from 14 residues. The germline CDR1 and CDR2 sequences are KGHSH and LQKENI. The CDR3: CASSLTDSGYGYTF. The CDR3 bases are TGTGCCAGCTCACTAACGGACAGTGGGTATGGCTACACCTTC.

This chain uses TRBV2 with TRBJ2-7; 7 nucleotides agree with TRBD1. Losses at the gene ends were 5 bases for V and 2 bases for J; bases not matched to a gene: 9. The CDR3 consists of 15 residues. Germline CDR1 is SNHLY and CDR2 is FYNNEI. CDR3 coding DNA: TGTGCCAGCAGTTCTGTGACAGGGAAAACCTACGAGCAGTACTTC. Translation: CASSSVTGKTYEQYF.

The rearrangement uses TRBV30 and TRBJ1-5; 8 nucleotides line up with TRBD1. Germline V gene lookup returns CDR1 GTSNPN and CDR2 SVGIG (reference sequence). There are 13 residues in the CDR3. Trimming took 7 bases from V and 3 from J; bases not matched to a gene: 5. The CDR3 DNA reads as TGTGCCTCGGGACAGGAGCTCAATCAGCCCCAGCATTTT. Amino acids: CASGQELNQPQHF.

The rearrangement links TRBV6-6 to TRBJ1-4; D gene ambiguous. There are 16 residues in the CDR3. Germline CDR1 and CDR2: MNHNY and SVGAGI (reference sequence). Trimming pared 2 bases from V and 0 bases from J, leaving 10 bases between. CDR3 in DNA: TGTGCCAGCAGTTACGGGCAGGCCACAACTAATGAAAAACTGTTTTTT. Encoded protein: CASSYGQATTNEKLFF.

The V call is TRBV30, the J call TRBJ2-3; a weak D match, TRBD2 (5 bases). CDR1 and CDR2 (germline): GTSNPN, SVGIG (reference sequence). The CDR3 has 12 residues. Trimming stripped 8 bases from V and 1 base from J, with 10 bases between. The CDR3 coding sequence is TGTGCCGGGGAGTGGGGCACAGATACGCAGTATTTT. Residues: CAGEWGTDTQYF.

The gene calls are TRBV5-8 and TRBJ2-4; 9 bases align to TRBD1. With V trimmed by 0 bases and J by 3 bases, 7 bases remained unmatched. The germline V gene has CDR1 SGHTS and CDR2 YDEGEE. There are 17 residues in the CDR3. CDR3 sequence: CASSLAGTGSHKNIQYF. The DNA for the CDR3 is TGTGCCAGCAGCTTGGCCGGGACAGGGTCCCACAAAAACATTCAGTACTTC.

The chain couples TRBV18 to TRBJ1-3; TRBD1 might be the D (6 bases). The CDR3 length is 16 residues. Trimming removed 3 bases from V and 0 bases from J, with 12 bases in between. Germline loops: CDR1 KGHSH, CDR2 LQKENI. The CDR3 DNA is TGTGCCAGCTCACCTCCGGGACATGCCTCTGGAAACACCATATATTTT. Translating it yields CASSPPGHASGNTIYF.

The genes are TRBV28 and TRBJ1-2; TRBD1 is a possible D gene (5 bases). The CDR3 length is 15 residues. Trimming took 3 bases from V and 3 from J, leaving 14 bases between them. Looked up from germline, CDR1 is MDHEN and CDR2 is SYDVKM. The CDR3 protein is CASSLIRGAYYGYTF. The CDR3 DNA reads as TGTGCCAGCAGTTTGATAAGGGGCGCGTACTATGGCTACACCTTC.

The chain combines TRBV27 with TRBJ2-7, with TRBD1 matching 8 bases. CDR3 length equals 15 residues. Germline CDR1 is MNHEY and CDR2 is SMNVEV (reference sequence). J was trimmed by 2 bases and V by 2 bases; bases with no gene match: 5. As DNA, the CDR3 is TGTGCCAGCAGTTTAAGACAGGGGTTTCCCTACGAGCAGTACTTC. It yields the protein CASSLRQGFPYEQYF.

The DNA for the CDR3 is TGTGCCAGCAGTCCCCCGGGCGGGGACACAGATACGCAGTATTTT. Its translation is CASSPPGGDTDTQYF. This chain links TRBV27 with TRBJ2-3, with a tentative D call TRBD2 (6 bases). Trimming cost V 5 bases and J 2 bases, with 14 bases left between them. Germline CDR1 MNHEY, CDR2 SMNVEV (reference sequence). The CDR3 contains 15 residues.

CDR3: CAAERGGSNEQFF. CDR3 in DNA: TGTGCCGCTGAGCGGGGGGGCTCCAATGAGCAGTTCTTC. The chain carries TRBV6-6 and TRBJ2-1, with 10 bases that match TRBD2. Germline values: CDR1 MNHNY, CDR2 SVGAGI (reference sequence). Trimming took 11 bases from V and 6 from J; bases not matched to a gene: 7. The CDR3 has 13 residues.

The rearrangement links TRBV28 to TRBJ2-4; 7 nucleotides line up with TRBD1. V was pared by 6 bases and J by 9 bases, with 8 bases of the junction left unmatched. Germline V gene data show CDR1 as MDHEN and CDR2 as SYDVKM. The CDR3 totals 13 residues. The chain's CDR3 is CASRMIGTAIQYF. CDR3 coding DNA: TGTGCCAGCAGGATGATAGGGACAGCCATTCAGTACTTC.

The V and J genes are TRBV7-9 and TRBJ2-7, with D tentatively TRBD2 (5 bases). CDR3 length: 15 amino acids. Germline loops: CDR1 SEHNR, CDR2 FQNEAQ (reference sequence). V lost 6 bases, J lost 5 bases, and 20 bases lay in between. For the CDR3, the DNA is TGTGCCAGCAGTCACCCCCTGAGGGCCTCGGACGAGCAGTACTTC. This gives the protein CASSHPLRASDEQYF.

This sequence joins TRBV5-1 and TRBJ1-4; 8 nucleotides agree with TRBD1. The V and J ends lost 5 bases and 6 bases, in that order; junction bases with no gene match: 6. Germline-derived CDR1 and CDR2 are SGHRS and YFSETQ. The CDR3 totals 14 residues. CDR3 region: CASSQTGQDEKLFF. Here the CDR3 DNA reads TGCGCCAGCAGTCAGACGGGACAGGATGAAAAACTGTTTTTT.

This chain joins TRBV7-2 and TRBJ2-3; 8 bases are a match to TRBD1. V was pared by 3 bases and J by 5 bases, with 7 bases of the junction left unmatched. Germline V lookup: CDR1 SGHTA, CDR2 FQGNSA. The CDR3 has 15 amino acids. The DNA for the CDR3 is TGTGCCAGCAGCTTGATCAGGGGGCGTAAAGATACGCAGTATTTT. As protein: CASSLIRGRKDTQYF.

V usage is TRBV5-1 and J usage is TRBJ2-1; 8 nucleotides agree with TRBD2. V lost 0 bases to trimming and J lost 6 bases; unmatched junction nucleotides: 8. The CDR3 is 16 residues long. Germline loops: CDR1 SGHRS, CDR2 YFSETQ. The CDR3 bases are TGCGCCAGCAGCTTGGCGGGGGGGAGATCGGTCAATGAGCAGTTCTTC. Translated: CASSLAGGRSVNEQFF.

The rearrangement links TRBV5-4 to TRBJ2-3, with 7 bases lining up with TRBD2. This CDR3 is built from 17 residues. Germline CDR1 and CDR2: SGHNT and YYREEE (reference sequence). V shed 4 bases, J shed 0 bases, and the junction held 11 bases outside the gene matches. The CDR3 sequence: CASSANPVGLSTDTQYF. The CDR3 DNA reads TGTGCCAGCAGCGCCAACCCGGTGGGACTAAGCACAGATACGCAGTATTTT.

This rearrangement joins TRBV28 to TRBJ1-1; 9 bases agree with TRBD1. The CDR3 runs to 17 residues. Germline V CDR1 and CDR2: MDHEN, SYDVKM. The trim removed 4 bases at V and 2 bases at J, leaving 11 bases unmatched. The CDR3, as DNA: TGTGCCAGCAGTTCGCCAAAAACAGGGGGCGGAAACACTGAAGCTTTCTTT. It codes for CASSSPKTGGGNTEAFF.